The next 32 T cell receptor beta chains were all read from a single sample in a study of shared clonotypes between healthy human individuals. Clones were sequenced by immunoSEQ multiplex PCR, and TCRdb holds only the in-frame ones, with some missing. The profile shows some 2,500,000 clones, just under 95% of them singletons. Input material: naive CD4+ T cells from PBMCs. Subset described: CD45RA+ positively selected. These receptor sequences come from a man between 18 and 29 years old in good health. Some clones in this sample may be carry-over from other donors' samples.

This clone was seen only a few times. Other DNA sequences in this specimen translate into the identical CDR3. The chain recombines TRBV29-1 with TRBJ1-3; D not certain. Between the trimmed V and J ends, which lost 6 bases and 2 bases, there was a span of 8 bases. From germline, CDR1 is SQVTM and CDR2 ANQGSEA. This CDR3 is built from 12 residues. The CDR3 DNA reads as TGCAGCGTCGAGAGGGCTGGAAACACCATATATTTT. This codes for CSVERAGNTIYF.

J is TRBJ2-7 and V is TRBV6-6, with D possibly matching TRBD1 (6 bases). Germline CDR1 MNHNY, CDR2 SVGAGI (reference sequence). V was trimmed by 5 bases and J by 5 bases, leaving 19 bases between them. The CDR3 is 15 residues long. The CDR3 bases are TGTGCCAGCAGTCCCCCCCGGCAGGGGTACCACGAGCAGTACTTC. It translates to CASSPPRQGYHEQYF.

The chain couples TRBV28 to TRBJ2-5; D is undetermined. The CDR3 is made up of 16 amino acids. Germline CDR1 and CDR2: MDHEN and SYDVKM. V lost 6 bases to trimming and J lost 4 bases, with 21 bases between them. The CDR3 region is CASSRNLGYEAETQYF. DNA for the CDR3: TGTGCCAGCAGCCGCAACTTGGGCTACGAGGCAGAGACCCAGTACTTC.

The chain is built from TRBV6-6 and TRBJ1-4; possible D gene TRBD1, 5 bases. V was clipped by 8 bases and J by 2 bases, with 12 bases between them. The length of the CDR3 is 14 residues. Germline CDR1 reads MNHNY; CDR2 reads SVGAGI (reference sequence). CDR3 in DNA: TGTGCCAGCTCCTTAAGGGGCACTAATGAAAAACTGTTTTTT. Encoded protein: CASSLRGTNEKLFF.

The chain recombines TRBV28 with TRBJ2-3, with TRBD1 identical over 8 bases. The CDR3 runs to 15 residues. V shed 2 bases and J 1 base; nucleotides not matched to a gene: 2. From germline, CDR1 is MDHEN and CDR2 SYDVKM. The CDR3 spells CASSLPGQGTDTQYF. The CDR3 nucleotides are TGTGCCAGCAGTTTACCGGGACAGGGCACAGATACGCAGTATTTT. The full variable domain, rest sourced from reference TRBV28 and TRBJ2-3, is DVKVTQSSRYLVKRTGEKVFLECVQDMDHENMFWYRQDPGLGLRLIYFSYDVKMKEKGDIPEGYSVSREKKERFSLILESASTNQTSMYLCASSLPGQGTDTQYFGPGTRLTVL.

The V gene is TRBV11-3, the J gene TRBJ2-3; D is uncertain. Trimming removed 0 bases from V and 4 bases from J, with 8 bases in between. The CDR3 runs to 14 residues. Per the germline V gene, CDR1 is SGHNT and CDR2 is YENEEA. DNA for the CDR3: TGTGCCAGCAGCTTAGAATACACGGCAGATACGCAGTATTTT. It codes for CASSLEYTADTQYF. The variable domain in full, with the rest retrieved from reference TRBV11-3 and TRBJ2-3, is EAGVVQSPRYKIIEKKQPVAFWCNPISGHNTLYWYLQNLGQGPELLIRYENEEAVDDSQLPKDRFSAERLKGVDSTLKIQPAELGDSAVYLCASSLEYTADTQYFGPGTRLTVL.

The genes are TRBV7-9 and TRBJ1-5; perhaps TRBD1 as D (5 bases). The length of the CDR3 is 17 residues. Per germline, CDR1 SEHNR and CDR2 FQNEAQ (reference sequence). Deletions cut 5 bases from V and 0 bases from J, with 17 bases between. The chain's CDR3 is CASSQTTAGSSNQPQHF. As DNA, the CDR3 is TGTGCCAGCAGCCAGACCACGGCAGGGTCTAGCAATCAGCCCCAGCATTTT.

This rearrangement joins TRBV6-6 to TRBJ2-3, with TRBD2 matching 7 bases. With V trimmed by 7 bases and J by 5 bases, 6 bases remained unmatched. There are 13 residues in the CDR3. Germline-derived CDR1 and CDR2 are MNHNY and SVGAGI (reference sequence). The CDR3 spells CASTRGGVDTQYF. In nucleotides, the CDR3 is TGTGCCAGCACCCGGGGAGGGGTAGATACGCAGTATTTT.

The J gene is TRBJ2-6, the V gene TRBV7-2; a weak D match, TRBD1 (5 bases). Trimming took 1 base from V and 0 from J, leaving 10 bases between them. The CDR3 is 17 amino acids. Germline CDR1 SGHTA, CDR2 FQGNSA. The CDR3 here is CASSLVPGFSGANVLTF. Here the CDR3 DNA reads TGTGCCAGCAGCTTAGTTCCAGGGTTCTCTGGGGCCAACGTCCTGACTTTC.

The rearrangement links TRBV7-2 to TRBJ2-1; 8 bases are a match to TRBD2. The length of the CDR3 is 17 residues. Germline CDR1 and CDR2: SGHTA and FQGNSA. Trimming cost V 4 bases and J 1 base; bases outside gene matches: 9. The CDR3 coding sequence is TGTGCCAGCAGCTCGCCGAATGCGGGAGGATCCTACAATGAGCAGTTCTTC. Its protein is CASSSPNAGGSYNEQFF.

Note on this clone: This sample also contains other DNA sequences that code for the same CDR3. The rearrangement joins TRBV19 to TRBJ1-1; 7 nucleotides match TRBD1. This CDR3 comprises 11 residues. Germline V lookup: CDR1 LNHDA, CDR2 SQIVND (reference sequence). J was trimmed by 5 bases and V by 7 bases; bases with no gene match: 1. CDR3 loop: CASIRGTEAFF. The CDR3 DNA is TGTGCCAGTATCAGGGGGACTGAAGCTTTCTTT.

The rearrangement links TRBV19 to TRBJ1-5; D gene unclear. Trimming removed 2 bases at V and 3 bases at J, with 14 bases between. The CDR3 extends over 16 amino acids. Looked up from germline, CDR1 is LNHDA and CDR2 is SQIVND (reference sequence). The CDR3 DNA follows: TGTGCCAGTAGTATAAGTTTCCAGTATCTCAATCAGCCCCAGCATTTT. This encodes CASSISFQYLNQPQHF.

With regard to this clone: The same CDR3 is also encoded by other DNA sequences in this sample. V usage is TRBV5-1 and J usage is TRBJ2-7, with TRBD2 matching over 11 bases. The CDR3 is 15 amino acids. The V gene's germline CDR1 is SGHRS and CDR2 YFSETQ. J was trimmed by 0 bases and V by 4 bases; bases with no gene match: 3. CDR3 sequence: CASSLGLADSYEQYF. Written as DNA, the CDR3 is TGCGCCAGCAGCCTGGGACTAGCGGACTCCTACGAGCAGTACTTC.

The J gene is TRBJ1-4, the V gene TRBV4-2; possible D gene TRBD1, 5 bases. CDR1 and CDR2 from the germline V gene are LGHNA and YNFKEQ. V lost 4 bases and J 6 bases, leaving 15 bases between the germline ends. This CDR3 has 15 residues. CDR3 bases: TGTGCCAGCAGCCCGCCGGGACGCGGGGATGAAAAACTGTTTTTT. It specifies CASSPPGRGDEKLFF.

Details on this clone: Other DNA sequences in the same sample also yield this CDR3. V is TRBV5-1 and J is TRBJ1-1, with D tentatively TRBD1 (6 bases). Germline V gives CDR1 SGHRS, CDR2 YFSETQ. The V and J ends lost 4 bases and 0 bases respectively, with 10 bases between them. CDR3 length: 14 amino acids. CDR3 coding DNA: TGCGCCAGCAGCGTAGGACAGATGAACACTGAAGCTTTCTTT. Translated, it gives CASSVGQMNTEAFF.

This chain links TRBV14 with TRBJ2-2; weak D call: TRBD2 (6 bases). Germline CDR1 and CDR2: SGHDN and FVKESK. CDR3 size: 14 residues. With 3 bases removed from V and 5 bases from J, the gap between germline ends came to 10 bases. CDR3 sequence reads: CASSQGLLTGELFF. CDR3 nucleotides: TGTGCCAGCAGCCAGGGACTCCTTACCGGGGAGCTGTTTTTT.

The chain combines TRBV5-4 with TRBJ2-1; D unclear. The V end lost 4 bases, the J end lost 7 bases, and 18 bases lay between the germline ends. The CDR3 totals 15 residues. Per the germline V gene, CDR1 is SGHNT and CDR2 is YYREEE (reference sequence). The DNA of the CDR3 is TGTGCCAGCAGCCCCCCTGGACCTCTTGAGAATGAGCAGTTCTTC. It yields the protein CASSPPGPLENEQFF.

There are a few counts of this clone. The chain couples TRBV19 to TRBJ1-2; weak D call: TRBD1 (5 bases). CDR3 length equals 13 residues. Per germline, CDR1 LNHDA and CDR2 SQIVND (reference sequence). Trimming shortened V by 9 bases and J by 3 bases, and 14 bases separated the two germline ends. The CDR3 is CASSGRIYYGYTF. CDR3 coding DNA: TGTGCCAGCTCGGGACGGATTTACTATGGCTACACCTTC.

The chain combines TRBV9 with TRBJ2-7; 7 positions agree with TRBD2. Trimming at V came to 1 base and at J to 1 base, leaving 8 bases not matched to a gene. In germline, CDR1 is SGDLS, CDR2 YYNGEE. This CDR3 comprises 16 residues. The chain's CDR3 is CASSVRLAGESYEQYF. The CDR3 region has the DNA TGTGCCAGCAGCGTAAGGCTGGCGGGAGAGTCCTACGAGCAGTACTTC.

The chain links TRBV5-1 to TRBJ2-7; D possibly corresponds to TRBD2 (5 bases). Per the germline V gene, CDR1 is SGHRS and CDR2 is YFSETQ. V was shortened by 5 bases and J by 0 bases, with 18 bases between the two germline ends. This CDR3 region has 16 residues. The CDR3 coding sequence is TGCGCCAGCAGTTCCGACTACCGAAAGAGCTCCTACGAGCAGTACTTC. It is translated as CASSSDYRKSSYEQYF.

This clone has only a few counts. The chain has TRBV5-1 and TRBJ2-7, with TRBD2 matching over 12 bases. This CDR3 has 14 residues. The junction had 0 bases not matched to a gene; V was cut back by 3 bases and J by 2 bases. Germline-derived CDR1 and CDR2 are SGHRS and YFSETQ. This CDR3 reads CASSWTSGAYEQYF. The CDR3 DNA follows: TGCGCCAGCAGCTGGACTAGCGGGGCCTACGAGCAGTACTTC.

The chain couples TRBV28 to TRBJ2-7, with D perhaps TRBD1 (5 bases). Looked up from germline, CDR1 is MDHEN and CDR2 is SYDVKM. The V gene lost 4 bases and the J gene lost 2 bases, with 12 bases spanning the gap. CDR3 length: 14 residues. The CDR3, as DNA: TGTGCCAGCAGTTCTGGACATACTACCTACGAGCAGTACTTC. It translates to CASSSGHTTYEQYF.

This clone was observed once. The chain employs TRBV30 and TRBJ2-2, with TRBD1 matching over 7 bases. The CDR3 loop spans 14 amino acids. Germline assignment: CDR1 GTSNPN and CDR2 SVGIG (reference sequence). V lost 5 bases, J lost 8 bases, and 11 bases stayed unmatched. The DNA of the CDR3 is TGTGCCTGGCAGCCACAGGGGCCTCGAGGGGAGCTGTTTTTT. Residues: CAWQPQGPRGELFF. The whole variable domain, remainder taken from reference TRBV30 and TRBJ2-2, is SQTIHQWPATLVQPVGSPLSLECTVEGTSNPNLYWYRQAAGRGLQLLFYSVGIGQISSEVPQNLSASRPQDRQFILSSKKLLLSDSGFYLCAWQPQGPRGELFFGEGSRLTVL.

The V call is TRBV2, the J call TRBJ1-2; 7 bases match TRBD1. This CDR3 spans 14 amino acids. Per germline, CDR1 SNHLY and CDR2 FYNNEI. Trimming cost V 0 bases and J 5 bases; bases outside gene matches: 3. The DNA of the CDR3 is TGTGCCAGCAGTGAAGCAAACAGGGGTTATGGCTACACCTTC. Protein sequence: CASSEANRGYGYTF.

The CDR3 DNA reads TGTGCCAGCACGGGGGGGAGTCAGCCCCAGCATTTT. Protein product: CASTGGSQPQHF. The V and J genes are TRBV28 and TRBJ1-5; TRBD1 might be the D (5 bases). The CDR3 length is 12 residues. The V and J ends lost 7 bases and 6 bases respectively, with 10 bases between them. Germline V lookup: CDR1 MDHEN, CDR2 SYDVKM. The complete variable domain, with remaining parts taken from reference TRBV28 and TRBJ1-5, reads DVKVTQSSRYLVKRTGEKVFLECVQDMDHENMFWYRQDPGLGLRLIYFSYDVKMKEKGDIPEGYSVSREKKERFSLILESASTNQTSMYLCASTGGSQPQHFGDGTRLSIL.

The chain links TRBV7-2 to TRBJ2-7; 8 bases agree with TRBD2. The CDR3 sequence is 14 residues long. The germline V gene encodes CDR1 SGHTA and CDR2 FQGNSA. V shed 3 bases and J 1 base; nucleotides not matched to a gene: 2. As DNA, the CDR3 is TGTGCCAGCAGCTTTGGCGGGGGGTCCTACGAGCAGTACTTC. Translation: CASSFGGGSYEQYF.

The chain has TRBV4-3 and TRBJ2-3, with D tentatively TRBD2 (6 bases). CDR3 length: 14 amino acids. CDR1 LGHNA and CDR2 YSLEER come from the germline V gene. V lost 6 bases, J lost 5 bases, and 15 bases lay in between. The CDR3 reads CASSWAGRGDTQYF. CDR3 bases: TGCGCCAGCAGTTGGGCAGGGCGGGGAGATACGCAGTATTTT.

As concerns this clone: Other nucleotide sequences from this sample produce the same CDR3. V usage is TRBV6-5 and J usage is TRBJ1-5, with D possibly being TRBD1 (6 bases). The CDR3 is 14 amino acids. The germline V gene encodes CDR1 MNHEY and CDR2 SVGAGI. The ends were cut back, 6 bases at V and 1 base at J, with 10 bases in the middle. The CDR3 DNA follows: TGTGCCAGCAGCCGGACAGTAAGCAATCAGCCCCAGCATTTT. Protein product: CASSRTVSNQPQHF.

V and J are TRBV15 and TRBJ2-3, with TRBD2 matching over 7 bases. Germline V lookup: CDR1 LNHNV, CDR2 YYDKDF (reference sequence). V dropped 1 base and J dropped 1; count of bases not matched to a gene: 5. The CDR3 is 16 amino acids. As DNA, the CDR3 is TGTGCCACCAGCAGAGTCCCGGGAGGTCGCACAGATACGCAGTATTTT. Its translation is CATSRVPGGRTDTQYF.

This chain joins TRBV19 and TRBJ1-1; maybe TRBD1 (6 bases). Per the germline V gene, CDR1 is LNHDA and CDR2 is SQIVND (reference sequence). V was shortened by 4 bases and J by 7 bases, with 16 bases between the two germline ends. The CDR3 has 14 residues. CDR3 amino acids: CASSSPPGAIEAFF. CDR3 bases: TGTGCCAGTAGTAGTCCACCGGGGGCCATTGAAGCTTTCTTT.

The CDR3: CASSSAGGHEQYF. The CDR3 DNA sequence: TGTGCCAGCAGCTCTGCAGGGGGCCACGAGCAGTACTTC. The chain is built from TRBV7-9 and TRBJ2-7, with 8 bases that match TRBD1. Per germline, CDR1 SEHNR and CDR2 FQNEAQ (reference sequence). There are 13 residues in the CDR3. V shed 4 bases, J shed 5 bases, and the junction held 4 bases outside the gene matches.

The V and J genes are TRBV5-1 and TRBJ2-7; D not resolved. The V gene's germline CDR1 is SGHRS and CDR2 YFSETQ. V lost 1 base and J 6 bases, leaving 8 bases between the germline ends. The CDR3 totals 12 residues. As DNA, the CDR3 is TGCGCCAGCAGCTTGCCCAGGAGCGAGCAGTACTTC. It codes for CASSLPRSEQYF.